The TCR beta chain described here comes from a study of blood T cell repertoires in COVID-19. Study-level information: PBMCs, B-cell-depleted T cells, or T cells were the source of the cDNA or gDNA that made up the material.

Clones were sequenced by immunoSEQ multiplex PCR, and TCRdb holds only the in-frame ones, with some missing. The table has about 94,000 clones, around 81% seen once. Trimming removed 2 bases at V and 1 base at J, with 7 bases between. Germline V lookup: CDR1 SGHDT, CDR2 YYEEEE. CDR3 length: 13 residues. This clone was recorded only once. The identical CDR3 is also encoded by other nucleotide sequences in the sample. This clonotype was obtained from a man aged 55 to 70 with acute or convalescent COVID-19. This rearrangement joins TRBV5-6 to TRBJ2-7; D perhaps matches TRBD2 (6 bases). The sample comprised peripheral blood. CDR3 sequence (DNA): TGTGCCAGCAGCTTAGGGAGGTCCTACGAGCAGTACTTC. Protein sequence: CASSLGRSYEQYF.